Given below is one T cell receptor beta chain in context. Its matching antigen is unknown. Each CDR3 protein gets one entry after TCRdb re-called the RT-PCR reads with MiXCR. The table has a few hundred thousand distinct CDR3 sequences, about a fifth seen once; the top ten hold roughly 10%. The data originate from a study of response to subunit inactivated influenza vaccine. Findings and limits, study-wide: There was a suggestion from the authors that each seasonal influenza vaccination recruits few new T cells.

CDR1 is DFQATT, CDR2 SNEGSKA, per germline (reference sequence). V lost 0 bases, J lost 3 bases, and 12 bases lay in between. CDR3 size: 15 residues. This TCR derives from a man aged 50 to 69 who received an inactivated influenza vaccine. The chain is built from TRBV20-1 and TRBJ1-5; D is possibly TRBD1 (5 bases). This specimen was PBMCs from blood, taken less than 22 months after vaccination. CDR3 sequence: CSARDLRAYNQPQHF. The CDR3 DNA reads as TGCAGTGCTAGAGATCTCAGGGCTTACAATCAGCCCCAGCATTTT.